This TCR beta chain was found in a study of OX40 agonist ivuxolimab in advanced cancers. Assay used: immunoSEQ multiplex PCR; TCRdb lists only in-frame clones, some missing. The sample has 20,000 to 30,000 clones, 77% seen once; the top ten hold just over 2%. The germline V gene has CDR1 SNHLY and CDR2 FYNNEI. Deletions cut 5 bases from V and 5 bases from J, with 18 bases between. This CDR3 is built from 15 residues. The rearrangement uses TRBV2 and TRBJ2-5; possible D gene TRBD1, 5 bases. The sequence was collected from an adult with an advanced solid tumor such as melanoma, head and neck, liver or kidney cancer. Sequences were derived from CD4+ or CD8+ T cells sorted from blood, sampled in a trial of the OX40 agonist ivuxolimab. The CDR3 DNA is TGTGCCAGCAGTCTAGTAGGGGCCGTGGGGGAGACCCAGTACTTC. It codes for CASSLVGAVGETQYF.